These 19 T cell receptor beta chains were sequenced from one sample in a study of blood T cells in healthy people across ages (dated by TCRdb to 2013 to 2016). Libraries were constructed by 5' RACE. Data came from an Illumina HiSeq 2500. A second about 6 to 11 cycle PCR used a sample-barcoded 5' primer and a J-beta primer mix. The public reads were quality trimmed at Q25 with fastp and then assembled into clones with MiXCR by TCRdb, keeping productive beta chains. Under each unique CDR3 protein, matching rows form one entry showing the most common genes and DNA. Within this sample are almost 550,000 distinct CDR3 sequences, with 24% of them counted one time only. The top ten hold roughly 10% of the sample. The data were also submitted as part of a second study, on T cells of mothers and their children.

The sample comprised blood. Receptors were obtained from a boy younger than 18 in good health.

This clonotype has more than one count but fewer than ten. The chain has TRBV4-2 and TRBJ2-5, with TRBD2 identical over 8 bases. The CDR3 runs 17 residues. Germline lookup yields CDR1 LGHNA and CDR2 YNFKEQ. V was clipped by 0 bases and J by 4 bases; unmatched bases: 10. The CDR3 spells CASSQEPGAGGPETQYF. DNA for the CDR3: TGTGCCAGCAGCCAAGAACCCGGGGCGGGAGGTCCAGAGACCCAGTACTTC.

This clonotype was detected a few times. The chain is built from TRBV28 and TRBJ2-1, with 9 nucleotides matching TRBD1. The J call may be faulty, since TRBJ2-7 better matches the DNA end. The germline V gene has CDR1 MDHEN and CDR2 SYDVKM. The CDR3 has 14 amino acids. The CDR3: CASGIRDRDYEQYF. CDR3 coding DNA: TGTGCCAGCGGGATCCGGGACAGGGACTACGAGCAGTACTTC.

This clonotype occurred a few times. At one boundary the junction diverges from the germline segment, which might be a read error. This chain connects TRBV29-1 to TRBJ2-5, with a possible D match to TRBD1 (6 bases). Germline CDR1 SQVTM, CDR2 ANQGSEA. This CDR3 is 14 amino acids long. CDR3 in DNA: TGCAGCGTTGAGGCAGGGACAAAAGGATACGAGCAGTGCTTC. Encoded protein: CSVEAGTKGYEQCF.

The rearrangement links TRBV19 to TRBJ2-6; D is unclear. The CDR3 is made up of 16 amino acids. CDR1 and CDR2 from the germline V gene are LNHDA and SQIVND (reference sequence). V gave up 5 bases and J gave up 2 bases, with 13 bases separating them. The CDR3 spells CASSPLGNPGANVLTF. The CDR3 DNA sequence: TGTGCCAGTAGTCCCCTGGGTAATCCTGGGGCCAACGTCCTGACTTTC. The variable domain in full, with the rest retrieved from reference TRBV19 and TRBJ2-6, is DGGITQSPKYLFRKEGQNVTLSCEQNLNHDAMYWYRQDPGQGLRLIYYSQIVNDFQKGDIAEGYSVSREKKESFPLTVTSAQKNPTAFYLCASSPLGNPGANVLTFGAGSRLTVL.

Only a few counts were recorded for this clonotype. The gene calls are TRBV7-9 and TRBJ2-5; D unclear. The J call may be mistaken, given a closer DNA end match to TRBJ2-7. The CDR3 spans 11 residues. CDR1 SEHNR and CDR2 FQNEAQ come from the germline V gene (reference sequence). The CDR3 DNA is TGTGCCAGCAGCTCCGATGACGAGCAGTACTTC. Translation gives CASSSDDEQYF.

This clonotype was seen only once. The CDR3 is CAISDSSANEQFF. The DNA of the CDR3 is TGTGCCATCAGTGATTCAAGCGCCAATGAGCAGTTCTTC. The genes are TRBV10-3 and TRBJ2-1; no reliable D call. With 3 bases removed from V and 6 bases from J, the gap between germline ends came to 9 bases. CDR3 length equals 13 residues. CDR1 and CDR2 (germline): ENHRY, SYGVKD.

The rearrangement uses TRBV2 and TRBJ2-2; the match to TRBD2 covers 13 bases. The CDR3 contains 16 residues. The V gene end was trimmed by 6 bases and the J gene end by 4 bases; junction bases not matched to a gene: 5. Germline CDR1 is SNHLY and CDR2 is FYNNEI. The CDR3 nucleotides read TGTGCCAGCAGGGCCGGGACTAGCGGGACCACCGGGGAGCTGTTTTTT. Protein product: CASRAGTSGTTGELFF. Using reference TRBV2 and TRBJ2-2 for the parts outside the CDR3, the full variable domain is EPEVTQTPSHQVTQMGQEVILRCVPISNHLYFYWYRQILGQKVEFLVSFYNNEISEKSEIFDDQFSVERPDGSNFTLKIRSTKLEDSAMYFCASRAGTSGTTGELFFGEGSRLTVL.

A note on this clonotype: At one end the junction does not follow the germline gene, possibly because of a read error. This chain connects TRBV4-3 to TRBJ2-7, with D possibly matching TRBD2 (5 bases). Looked up from germline, CDR1 is LGHNA and CDR2 is YSLEER. The CDR3 totals 15 residues. In DNA, the CDR3 is TGCGCCTGCAGCCAAAACGACGGGAAAGTACACGAGCAGTACTTC. It translates to CACSQNDGKVHEQYF.

The CDR3 spells CASSNDGGAAIESYEQYF. Here the CDR3 DNA reads TGTGCCAGCAGTAACGACGGGGGGGCGGCAATTGAATCCTACGAGCAGTACTTC. This chain uses TRBV2 with TRBJ2-7; 8 bases fit TRBD2. V shed 5 bases and J 1 base; nucleotides not matched to a gene: 16. The CDR3 extends over 18 amino acids. CDR1 is SNHLY, CDR2 FYNNEI, per germline.

This clonotype was counted between two and nine times. The rearrangement uses TRBV25-1 and TRBJ2-1, with 7 bases aligning to TRBD1. Per the germline V gene, CDR1 is MGHDK and CDR2 is SYGVNS. CDR3 size: 15 residues. V lost 6 bases, J lost 4 bases, and 9 bases stayed unmatched. The CDR3 nucleotides read TGTGCCAGCAGCCGGGACAGCGCCAGGTACAATGAGCAGTTCTTC. This codes for CASSRDSARYNEQFF.

There are a few counts of this clonotype. The rearrangement uses TRBV11-1 and TRBJ2-5; 10 positions agree with TRBD1. The V segment lost 5 bases and the J segment 4 bases; nucleotides outside the gene matches: 7. Per the germline V gene, CDR1 is SGHAT and CDR2 is FQDESV (reference sequence). CDR3 size: 15 residues. CDR3 residues: CASSGDRGQGETQYF. CDR3 bases: TGTGCCAGCAGCGGTGACAGGGGGCAGGGAGAGACCCAGTACTTC.

This clonotype was found many times. The chain has TRBV7-3 and TRBJ2-1, with D hard to call. This CDR3 region has 13 residues. The V end lost 8 bases, the J end lost 9 bases, and 17 bases lay between the germline ends. The germline V gene encodes CDR1 SGHTA and CDR2 FQGTGA. Here the CDR3 reads CASGVGVLAEQFF. The CDR3 DNA follows: TGTGCCAGCGGCGTAGGCGTTCTGGCTGAGCAGTTCTTC.

This clonotype has more than one count but fewer than ten. The V and J genes are TRBV7-9 and TRBJ2-5, with D uncertain. The J call may be incorrect, as the DNA end agrees better with TRBJ2-7. This CDR3 spans 15 amino acids. Germline assignment: CDR1 SEHNR and CDR2 FQNEAQ (reference sequence). The CDR3 DNA sequence: TGTGCCAGCAGCCAAACTCGGACGGTGAACTACGAGCAGTACTTC. Protein product: CASSQTRTVNYEQYF.

The chain uses TRBV6-4 and TRBJ2-5; D is uncertain. The J call may be wrong; the DNA end is better matched by TRBJ2-1. Germline V CDR1 and CDR2: MRHNA, SNTAGT. This CDR3 comprises 17 residues. DNA for the CDR3: TGTGCCAGCAGTGACTCGAGCGAGTTTCGAGGAGTCAATGAGCAGTTCTTC. Encoded protein: CASSDSSEFRGVNEQFF.

This clonotype was seen a handful of times. The rearrangement uses TRBV7-2 and TRBJ1-1, with D uncertain. Per the germline V gene, CDR1 is SGHTA and CDR2 is FQGNSA. Trimming took off 5 bases at V and 0 bases at J, with 13 bases between the two ends. This CDR3 comprises 15 residues. The CDR3 reads CASSPGELMNTEAFF. The CDR3, as DNA: TGTGCCAGCAGCCCCGGGGAATTAATGAACACTGAAGCTTTCTTT.

This clonotype was counted at least ten times. The chain recombines TRBV4-3 with TRBJ1-4, with D tentatively TRBD1 (5 bases). V gave up 0 bases and J gave up 7 bases, with 12 bases separating them. CDR1 is LGHNA, CDR2 YSLEER, per germline. The CDR3 has 15 amino acids. This chain's CDR3 is CASSQDLLGVEKLFF. CDR3 sequence (DNA): TGCGCCAGCAGCCAAGATCTTTTGGGGGTTGAAAAACTGTTTTTT.

The gene calls are TRBV20-1 and TRBJ1-2, with 7 bases aligning to TRBD1. The junction had 11 bases not matched to a gene; V was cut back by 3 bases and J by 1 base. The CDR3 loop spans 16 amino acids. Germline V gene sequence: CDR1 DFQATT, CDR2 SNEGSKA (reference sequence). The CDR3, as DNA: TGCAGTGCTAGGGGGCGTTCCCGGGACAGTAACTATGGCTACACCTTC. This encodes CSARGRSRDSNYGYTF.

This clonotype was observed at least ten times. The gene calls are TRBV6-2 or TRBV6-3 and TRBJ2-7, with TRBD2 matching 8 bases. Germline V lookup: CDR1 MNHEY, CDR2 SVGEGT. V shed 2 bases and J 5 bases; nucleotides not matched to a gene: 5. The CDR3 loop spans 14 amino acids. Written as DNA, the CDR3 is TGTGCCAGCAGTTACCAGCGGGAGTTAGACGAGCAGTACTTC. Translating it yields CASSYQRELDEQYF.

The table lists this clonotype with a few counts. This chain links TRBV28 with TRBJ2-7, with unresolved D. Trimming shortened V by 2 bases and J by 4 bases, and 12 bases separated the two germline ends. Germline V gene data show CDR1 as MDHEN and CDR2 as SYDVKM. This CDR3 region has 14 residues. CDR3 nucleotide sequence: TGTGCCAGCAGTTTAAACCCCCAGGTTTACGAGCAGTACTTC. This sequence encodes CASSLNPQVYEQYF.